This entry concerns a single T cell receptor beta chain. What it binds is not known. The CDR3 spans 15 residues. The V gene end was trimmed by 5 bases and the J gene end by 0 bases; junction bases not matched to a gene: 6. Germline V gene lookup returns CDR1 SNHLY and CDR2 FYNNEI. The sample is drawn from a study of cytomegalovirus exposure and HLA in healthy donors. Notes on the study in general: Investigators reported under 200 TCR beta chains as tied to cytomegalovirus.

Primers for the PCR totalled 60 Vbeta and 13 Jbeta. Profiling relied on immunoSEQ multiplex PCR, and the TCRdb table lists in-frame clones only, not all of them. The table has under 150,000 clones, about 82% seen once; the top ten hold roughly 3.4%. Sequencing was done on a sample of PBMCs. The receptor was isolated from a male donor in good health and CMV-seronegative. The rearrangement links TRBV2 to TRBJ2-7; the match to TRBD1 covers 8 bases. CDR3: CASSQDRDSSYEQYF. For the CDR3, the DNA is TGTGCCAGCAGTCAGGACAGGGACAGCTCCTACGAGCAGTACTTC. The variable domain in full, with the rest retrieved from reference TRBV2 and TRBJ2-7, is EPEVTQTPSHQVTQMGQEVILRCVPISNHLYFYWYRQILGQKVEFLVSFYNNEISEKSEIFDDQFSVERPDGSNFTLKIRSTKLEDSAMYFCASSQDRDSSYEQYFGPGTRLTVT.